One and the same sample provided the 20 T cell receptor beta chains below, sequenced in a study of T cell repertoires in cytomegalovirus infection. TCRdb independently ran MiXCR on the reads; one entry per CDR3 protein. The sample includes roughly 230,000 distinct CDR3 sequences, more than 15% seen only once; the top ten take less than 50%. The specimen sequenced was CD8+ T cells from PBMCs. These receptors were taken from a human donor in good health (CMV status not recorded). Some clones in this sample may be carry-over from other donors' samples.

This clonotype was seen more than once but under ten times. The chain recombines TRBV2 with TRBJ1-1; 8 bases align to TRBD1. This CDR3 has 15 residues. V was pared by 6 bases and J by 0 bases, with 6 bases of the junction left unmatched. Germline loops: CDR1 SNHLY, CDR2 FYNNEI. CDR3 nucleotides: TGTGCCAGCAGAGGCCGACAGGGGATGAACACTGAAGCTTTCTTT. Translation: CASRGRQGMNTEAFF. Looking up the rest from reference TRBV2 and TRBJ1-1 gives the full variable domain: EPEVTQTPSHQVTQMGQEVILRCVPISNHLYFYWYRQILGQKVEFLVSFYNNEISEKSEIFDDQFSVERPDGSNFTLKIRSTKLEDSAMYFCASRGRQGMNTEAFFGQGTRLTVV.

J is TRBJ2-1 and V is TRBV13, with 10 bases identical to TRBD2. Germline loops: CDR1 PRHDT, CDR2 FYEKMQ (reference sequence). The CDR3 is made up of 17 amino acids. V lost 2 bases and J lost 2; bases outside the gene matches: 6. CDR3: CASSLPSSGGTYNEQFF. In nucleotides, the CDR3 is TGTGCCAGCAGCTTACCTTCTAGCGGGGGAACCTACAATGAGCAGTTCTTC.

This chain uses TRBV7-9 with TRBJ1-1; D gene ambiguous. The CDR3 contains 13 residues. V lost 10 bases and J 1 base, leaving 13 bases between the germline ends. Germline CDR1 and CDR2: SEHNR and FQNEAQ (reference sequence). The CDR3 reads CATRRTTNTEAFF. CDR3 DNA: TGTGCCACCCGACGGACGACGAACACTGAAGCTTTCTTT.

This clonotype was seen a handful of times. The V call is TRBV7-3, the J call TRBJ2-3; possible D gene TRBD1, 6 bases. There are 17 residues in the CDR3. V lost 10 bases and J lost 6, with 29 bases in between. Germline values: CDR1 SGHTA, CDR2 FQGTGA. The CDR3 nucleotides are TGTGCCACCCAGGGTAGGGGGTATGGTCCCGGAGAGGATACGCAGTATTTT. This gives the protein CATQGRGYGPGEDTQYF.

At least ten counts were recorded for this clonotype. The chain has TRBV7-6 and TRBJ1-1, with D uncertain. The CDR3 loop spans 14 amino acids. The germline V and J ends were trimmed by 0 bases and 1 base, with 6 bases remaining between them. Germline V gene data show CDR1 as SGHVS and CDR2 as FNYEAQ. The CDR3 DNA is TGTGCCAGCAGCTTAGCGACATCGAACACTGAAGCTTTCTTT. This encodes CASSLATSNTEAFF. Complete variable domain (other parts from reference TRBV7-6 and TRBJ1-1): GAGVSQSPRYKVTKRGQDVALRCDPISGHVSLYWYRQALGQGPEFLTYFNYEAQQDKSGLPNDRFSAERPEGSISTLTIQRTEQRDSAMYRCASSLATSNTEAFFGQGTRLTVV.

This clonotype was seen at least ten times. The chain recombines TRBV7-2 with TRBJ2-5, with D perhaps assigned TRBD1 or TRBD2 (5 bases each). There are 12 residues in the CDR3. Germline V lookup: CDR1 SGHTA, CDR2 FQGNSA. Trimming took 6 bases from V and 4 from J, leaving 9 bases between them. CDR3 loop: CASRGDGETQYF. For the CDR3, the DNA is TGTGCCAGCAGAGGGGACGGAGAGACCCAGTACTTC.

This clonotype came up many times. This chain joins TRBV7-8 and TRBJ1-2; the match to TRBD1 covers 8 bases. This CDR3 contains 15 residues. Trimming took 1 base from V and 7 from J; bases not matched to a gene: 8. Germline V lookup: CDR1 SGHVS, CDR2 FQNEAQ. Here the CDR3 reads CASSLVDRGNSGYTF. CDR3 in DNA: TGTGCCAGCAGCTTAGTCGACAGGGGAAATTCTGGCTACACCTTC.

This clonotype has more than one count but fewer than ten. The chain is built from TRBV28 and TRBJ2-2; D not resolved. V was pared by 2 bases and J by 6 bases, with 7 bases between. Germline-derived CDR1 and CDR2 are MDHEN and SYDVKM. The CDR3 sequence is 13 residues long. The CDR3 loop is CASSLGLAGELFF. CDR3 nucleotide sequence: TGTGCCAGCAGTTTAGGGTTGGCCGGGGAGCTGTTTTTT.

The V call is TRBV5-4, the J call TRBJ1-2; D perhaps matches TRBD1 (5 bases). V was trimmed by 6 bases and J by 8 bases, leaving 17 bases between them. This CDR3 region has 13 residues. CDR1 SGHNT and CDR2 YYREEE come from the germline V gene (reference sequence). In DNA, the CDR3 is TGTGCCAGCAATGCTTACGGGGGGGAGGGCTACACCTTC. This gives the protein CASNAYGGEGYTF.

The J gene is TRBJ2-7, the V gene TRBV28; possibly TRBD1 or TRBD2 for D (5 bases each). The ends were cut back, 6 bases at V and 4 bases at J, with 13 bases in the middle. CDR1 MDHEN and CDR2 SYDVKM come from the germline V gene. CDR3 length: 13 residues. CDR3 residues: CASRWDDSYEQYF. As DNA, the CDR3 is TGTGCCAGCAGGTGGGACGACAGTTACGAGCAGTACTTC. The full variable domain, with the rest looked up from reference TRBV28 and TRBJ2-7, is DVKVTQSSRYLVKRTGEKVFLECVQDMDHENMFWYRQDPGLGLRLIYFSYDVKMKEKGDIPEGYSVSREKKERFSLILESASTNQTSMYLCASRWDDSYEQYFGPGTRLTVT.

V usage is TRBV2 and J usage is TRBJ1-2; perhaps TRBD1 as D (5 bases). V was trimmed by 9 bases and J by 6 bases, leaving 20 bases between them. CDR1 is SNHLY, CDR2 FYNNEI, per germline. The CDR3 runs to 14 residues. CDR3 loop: CASPARQSTNGYTF. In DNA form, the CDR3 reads TGTGCCAGTCCCGCTCGACAGTCTACGAATGGCTACACCTTC.

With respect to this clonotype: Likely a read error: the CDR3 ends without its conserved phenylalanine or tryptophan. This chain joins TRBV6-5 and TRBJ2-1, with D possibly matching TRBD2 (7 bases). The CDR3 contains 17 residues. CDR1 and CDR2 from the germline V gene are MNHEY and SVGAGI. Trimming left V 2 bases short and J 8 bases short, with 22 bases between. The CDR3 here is CASSYGGVASGGDEQFI. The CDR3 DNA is TGTGCCAGCAGTTACGGGGGGGTCGCTAGTGGGGGCGATGAGCAGTTCATC.

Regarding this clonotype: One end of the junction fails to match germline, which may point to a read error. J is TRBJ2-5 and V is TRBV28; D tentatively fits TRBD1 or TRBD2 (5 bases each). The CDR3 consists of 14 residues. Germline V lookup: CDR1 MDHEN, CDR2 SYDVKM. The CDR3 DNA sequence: TGTGCCAGCAGTTTATTACTGGGGGAAGAGAACCAGTACTTC. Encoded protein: CASSLLLGEENQYF.

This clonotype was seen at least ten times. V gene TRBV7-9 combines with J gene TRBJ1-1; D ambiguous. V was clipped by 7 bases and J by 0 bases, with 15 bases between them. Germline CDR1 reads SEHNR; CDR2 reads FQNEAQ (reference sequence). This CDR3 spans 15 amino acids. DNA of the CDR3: TGTGCCAGCAACCCCAGTGGGCGGTTGAACACTGAAGCTTTCTTT. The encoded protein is CASNPSGRLNTEAFF.

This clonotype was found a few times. The CDR3 loop is CASSSDAWGYTEAFF. The CDR3 DNA reads as TGTGCCAGCAGTTCAGACGCGTGGGGATACACTGAAGCTTTCTTT. This sequence joins TRBV6-1 and TRBJ1-1, with no clear D. V was trimmed by 5 bases and J by 3 bases, leaving 16 bases between them. CDR1 and CDR2 from the germline V gene are MNHNS and SASEGT. This CDR3 region has 15 residues.

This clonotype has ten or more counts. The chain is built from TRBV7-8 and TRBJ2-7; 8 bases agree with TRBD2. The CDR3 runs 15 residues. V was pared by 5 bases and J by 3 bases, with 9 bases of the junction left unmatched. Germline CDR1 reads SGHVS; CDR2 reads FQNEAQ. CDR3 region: CASSPAGGPLYEQYF. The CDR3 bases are TGTGCCAGCAGCCCGGCGGGGGGACCACTCTACGAGCAGTACTTC.

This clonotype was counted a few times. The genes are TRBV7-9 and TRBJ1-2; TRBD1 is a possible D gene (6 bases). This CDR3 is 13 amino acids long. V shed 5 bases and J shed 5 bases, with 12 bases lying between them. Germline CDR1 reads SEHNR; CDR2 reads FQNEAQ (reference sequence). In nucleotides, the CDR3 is TGTGCCAGCAGCCCCCGGGACATATATGGCTACACCTTC. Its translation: CASSPRDIYGYTF.

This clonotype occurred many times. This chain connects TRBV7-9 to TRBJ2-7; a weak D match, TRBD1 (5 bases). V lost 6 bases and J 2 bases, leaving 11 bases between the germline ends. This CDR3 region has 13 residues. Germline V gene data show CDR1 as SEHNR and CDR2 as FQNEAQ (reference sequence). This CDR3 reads CASRPDITYEQYF. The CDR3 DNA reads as TGTGCCAGCAGGCCGGACATCACCTACGAGCAGTACTTC.

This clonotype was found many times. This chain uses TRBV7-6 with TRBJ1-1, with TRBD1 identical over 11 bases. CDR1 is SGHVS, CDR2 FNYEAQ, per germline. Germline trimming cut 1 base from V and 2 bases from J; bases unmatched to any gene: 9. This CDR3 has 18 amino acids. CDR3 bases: TGTGCCAGCAGCTTAGTGGTGTCCGGACAGGGGGCAAACACTGAAGCTTTCTTT. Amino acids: CASSLVVSGQGANTEAFF.

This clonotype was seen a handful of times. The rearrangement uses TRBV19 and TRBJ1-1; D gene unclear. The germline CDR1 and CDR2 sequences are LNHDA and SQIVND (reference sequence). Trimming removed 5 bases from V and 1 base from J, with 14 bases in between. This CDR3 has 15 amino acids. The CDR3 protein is CASSSLELGNTEAFF. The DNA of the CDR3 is TGTGCCAGTAGTTCCCTCGAACTGGGGAACACTGAAGCTTTCTTT.